A single sample is the source of the 3 T cell receptor beta chains below, sequenced in a study of cytomegalovirus exposure and HLA in healthy donors. This PCR relied on a set of 60 Vbeta primers and 13 Jbeta primers. Clones were read by immunoSEQ multiplex PCR, and TCRdb kept only the in-frame ones, dropping some. This table has around 130,000 clones, roughly 70% appearing once. The sample taken for sequencing was PBMCs. These receptors originate from a man aged 40-49 years in good health and CMV-seropositive.

J is TRBJ1-2 and V is TRBV2; D may be TRBD1 (6 bases). Germline V CDR1 and CDR2: SNHLY, FYNNEI. Trimming took off 4 bases at V and 10 bases at J, with 16 bases between the two ends. This CDR3 region has 13 residues. CDR3 nucleotide sequence: TGTGCCAGCAGTGTTAGGACAGAGTACGACTACACCTTC. The encoded protein is CASSVRTEYDYTF.

The V call is TRBV5-4, the J call TRBJ1-2; the D gene is possibly TRBD1 (5 bases). CDR1 and CDR2 from the germline V gene are SGHNT and YYREEE (reference sequence). V was cut by 0 bases and J by 3 bases, with 6 bases left in between. CDR3 length: 13 residues. CDR3 nucleotides: TGTGCCAGCAGCTTGGCGACAGACTATGGCTACACCTTC. Protein product: CASSLATDYGYTF.

V is TRBV7-6 and J is TRBJ2-1; the match to TRBD2 covers 9 bases. V was pared by 0 bases and J by 9 bases, with 9 bases of the junction left unmatched. CDR1 is SGHVS, CDR2 FNYEAQ, per germline. The CDR3 covers 16 residues. CDR3 residues: CASSLASAGGAGEQFF. The CDR3 DNA reads as TGTGCCAGCAGCTTAGCGTCGGCGGGAGGGGCCGGTGAGCAGTTCTTC.